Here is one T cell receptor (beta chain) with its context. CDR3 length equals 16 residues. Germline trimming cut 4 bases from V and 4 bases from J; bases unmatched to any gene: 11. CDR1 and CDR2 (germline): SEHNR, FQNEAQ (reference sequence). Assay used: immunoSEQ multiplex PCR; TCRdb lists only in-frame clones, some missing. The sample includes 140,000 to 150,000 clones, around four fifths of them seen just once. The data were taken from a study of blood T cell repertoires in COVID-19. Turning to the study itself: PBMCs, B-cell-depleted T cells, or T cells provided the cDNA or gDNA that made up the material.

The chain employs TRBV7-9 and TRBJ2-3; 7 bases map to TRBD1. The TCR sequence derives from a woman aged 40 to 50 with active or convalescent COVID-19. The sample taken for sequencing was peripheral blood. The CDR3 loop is CASSSNPGQSPDTQYF. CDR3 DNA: TGTGCCAGCAGCTCCAATCCGGGACAGTCTCCAGATACGCAGTATTTT.